The 19 T cell receptor beta chains in this list originate from one sample, sequenced in a study of T cell changes during pregnancy in multiple sclerosis. Clones were read by immunoSEQ multiplex PCR, and TCRdb kept only the in-frame ones, dropping some. The data contain nearly 110,000 clones, 92% of them singletons. The sample consisted of peripheral blood, taken in the third trimester of pregnancy. These receptors were collected from a female donor in good health, enrolled as a control in a pregnancy study.

The chain links TRBV2 to TRBJ1-5, with 8 bases matching TRBD1. Germline V CDR1 and CDR2: SNHLY, FYNNEI. Trimming took 4 bases from V and 2 from J; bases not matched to a gene: 13. The CDR3 totals 18 residues. This chain's CDR3 is CASSGLPGGSGGNQPQHF. CDR3 in DNA: TGTGCCAGCAGTGGCCTCCCAGGGGGCAGTGGGGGCAATCAGCCCCAGCATTTT.

The chain uses TRBV13 and TRBJ2-1; 12 positions agree with TRBD2. CDR1 and CDR2 from the germline V gene are PRHDT and FYEKMQ (reference sequence). The CDR3 length is 16 residues. Unmatched junction bases numbered 6, after V lost 5 bases and J lost 4 bases. Written as DNA, the CDR3 is TGTGCCAGCAGCCCCCGACTAGCGGGAGATTACAATGAGCAGTTCTTC. Its protein product is CASSPRLAGDYNEQFF.

The rearrangement uses TRBV5-4 and TRBJ1-2; no clear D gene. Deletions cut 0 bases from V and 8 bases from J, with 11 bases between. This CDR3 has 13 residues. Germline V gene lookup returns CDR1 SGHNT and CDR2 YYREEE (reference sequence). CDR3 DNA: TGTGCCAGCAGCTTGGAAACCGGAGGAGGCTACACCTTC. This translates into CASSLETGGGYTF.

V is TRBV6-1 and J is TRBJ2-1; D might be TRBD2 (6 bases). V dropped 8 bases and J dropped 4 bases, with 15 bases sitting between them. Germline CDR1 and CDR2: MNHNS and SASEGT. The CDR3 runs to 14 residues. The CDR3 region has the DNA TGTGCCAGCTTCCCGGGGGAACAGTACAATGAGCAGTTCTTC. This gives the protein CASFPGEQYNEQFF.

J is TRBJ2-7 and V is TRBV29-1; a possible D gene is TRBD2 (6 bases). V was trimmed by 5 bases and J by 5 bases, leaving 19 bases between them. The length of the CDR3 is 14 residues. Germline V gene lookup returns CDR1 SQVTM and CDR2 ANQGSEA. CDR3 in amino acids: CSVFSGVPGDEQYF. CDR3 in DNA: TGCAGCGTTTTCTCCGGGGTCCCGGGAGACGAGCAGTACTTC.

The chain recombines TRBV19 with TRBJ1-1; possibly TRBD1 for D (6 bases). Between the trimmed V and J ends, which lost 0 bases and 4 bases, there was a span of 9 bases. Germline V lookup: CDR1 LNHDA, CDR2 SQIVND (reference sequence). This CDR3 is 14 amino acids long. CDR3: CASSIEGAVTEAFF. In nucleotides, the CDR3 is TGTGCCAGTAGTATAGAGGGGGCGGTCACTGAAGCTTTCTTT.

The V and J genes are TRBV7-9 and TRBJ1-6; 7 positions agree with TRBD1. The V and J ends lost 5 bases and 5 bases, in that order; junction bases with no gene match: 3. The CDR3 has 14 amino acids. The germline V gene has CDR1 SEHNR and CDR2 FQNEAQ (reference sequence). CDR3 sequence (DNA): TGTGCCAGCAGCAAGGGACAGAATAATTCACCCCTCCACTTT. This gives the protein CASSKGQNNSPLHF.

The rearrangement uses TRBV7-2 and TRBJ2-4; TRBD1 might be the D (5 bases). CDR1 is SGHTA, CDR2 FQGNSA, per germline. The CDR3 is 17 residues long. Trimming pared 5 bases from V and 0 bases from J, leaving 17 bases between. CDR3 DNA sequence: TGTGCCAGCAGCCCCCCGCCAGGGTTAGGAGCCAAAAACATTCAGTACTTC. Protein: CASSPPPGLGAKNIQYF.

The V call is TRBV7-6, the J call TRBJ2-2; perhaps TRBD1 as D (6 bases). CDR3 length equals 17 residues. Trimming took off 4 bases at V and 0 bases at J, with 15 bases between the two ends. The germline CDR1 and CDR2 sequences are SGHVS and FNYEAQ. The CDR3 spells CASSSKGENANTGELFF. CDR3 bases: TGTGCCAGCAGCTCCAAGGGGGAGAATGCGAACACCGGGGAGCTGTTTTTT.

The sample holds a few counts of this clone. The V call is TRBV7-9, the J call TRBJ1-6, with 7 bases identical to TRBD1. Trimming at V came to 3 bases and at J to 7 bases, leaving 15 bases not matched to a gene. The germline V gene has CDR1 SEHNR and CDR2 FQNEAQ (reference sequence). The CDR3 length is 18 residues. CDR3 sequence: CASSLGQTSRIANSPLHF. For the CDR3, the DNA is TGTGCCAGCAGCTTGGGACAGACGAGCCGAATAGCGAATTCACCCCTCCACTTT.

The chain uses TRBV9 and TRBJ1-3; the match to TRBD1 covers 9 bases. Looked up from germline, CDR1 is SGDLS and CDR2 is YYNGEE. This CDR3 comprises 15 residues. Trimming removed 0 bases from V and 6 bases from J; junction bases left unmatched: 4. CDR3 sequence (DNA): TGTGCCAGCAGCGTAGTGTGGGACAGGGCAAACACCATATATTTT. Translation gives CASSVVWDRANTIYF.

The chain is built from TRBV19 and TRBJ2-1; D is possibly TRBD1 (6 bases). V was pared by 5 bases and J by 2 bases, with 10 bases between. CDR3 size: 14 residues. The germline CDR1 and CDR2 sequences are LNHDA and SQIVND (reference sequence). The CDR3 nucleotides read TGTGCCAGTAGTTTTGGACAGACCTACAATGAGCAGTTCTTC. It codes for CASSFGQTYNEQFF.

The J gene is TRBJ2-7, the V gene TRBV6-5, with TRBD1 identical over 7 bases. This CDR3 has 15 residues. From germline, CDR1 is MNHEY and CDR2 SVGAGI. V lost 0 bases to trimming and J lost 6 bases; unmatched junction nucleotides: 8. CDR3 residues: CASSYSSPKGAEQYF. The CDR3 bases are TGTGCCAGCAGTTACTCGAGCCCAAAGGGGGCCGAGCAGTACTTC.

This rearrangement joins TRBV11-3 to TRBJ1-4; D is unclear. V shed 4 bases and J shed 4 bases, with 19 bases lying between them. The germline V gene encodes CDR1 SGHNT and CDR2 YENEEA. The CDR3 spans 17 residues. DNA of the CDR3: TGTGCCAGCAGCTACGCCTTGGGCGGGATTGGTAATGAAAAACTGTTTTTT. Amino acids: CASSYALGGIGNEKLFF.

The chain has TRBV19 and TRBJ1-5; TRBD1 is a possible D gene (5 bases). This CDR3 has 15 residues. The germline CDR1 and CDR2 sequences are LNHDA and SQIVND (reference sequence). Trimming stripped 7 bases from V and 3 bases from J, with 16 bases between. This CDR3 is CASMMGREDNQPQHF. The CDR3 DNA is TGTGCCAGTATGATGGGGCGCGAGGACAATCAGCCCCAGCATTTT.

V and J are TRBV18 and TRBJ1-1, with D possibly being TRBD1 (5 bases). The CDR3 is made up of 13 amino acids. The V end lost 4 bases, the J end lost 5 bases, and 11 bases lay between the germline ends. CDR1 KGHSH and CDR2 LQKENI come from the germline V gene. In nucleotides, the CDR3 is TGTGCCAGCTCACGGGGGGGGTTGACTGAAGCTTTCTTT. The encoded protein is CASSRGGLTEAFF.

V gene TRBV5-1 combines with J gene TRBJ2-3, with TRBD1 matching 7 bases. The CDR3 extends over 15 amino acids. V was pared by 0 bases and J by 4 bases, with 5 bases of the junction left unmatched. The germline CDR1 and CDR2 sequences are SGHRS and YFSETQ. The CDR3 DNA is TGCGCCAGCAGCTTGGGACAGGGTAGGGCAGATACGCAGTATTTT. Translation: CASSLGQGRADTQYF.

This chain links TRBV5-1 with TRBJ2-2, with a weak D call TRBD2 (6 bases). CDR1 is SGHRS, CDR2 YFSETQ, per germline. The germline V and J ends were trimmed by 6 bases and 2 bases, with 14 bases remaining between them. The length of the CDR3 is 15 residues. The CDR3 protein is CASKSRGENTGELFF. The DNA for the CDR3 is TGCGCCAGCAAATCCCGCGGGGAAAACACCGGGGAGCTGTTTTTT.

This rearrangement joins TRBV5-1 to TRBJ1-2; 10 bases are a match to TRBD1. The CDR3 is 14 residues long. Germline trimming cut 4 bases from V and 2 bases from J; bases unmatched to any gene: 2. Per germline, CDR1 SGHRS and CDR2 YFSETQ. The CDR3 loop reads CASSTDRGNYGYTF. The CDR3 DNA follows: TGCGCCAGCAGCACGGACAGGGGGAACTATGGCTACACCTTC.